The source of this TCR beta chain is a study of radiation and T cells in renal cell carcinoma. Stated time point: blood 4 weeks post-SBRT, at nephrectomy. Treatment defined: 15 Gy SBRT to primary tumor, nephrectomy 4 weeks later. Nephrectomy followed 15 Gy stereotactic body radiation by 4 weeks. Clear cell pathology was present in this patient's renal cell carcinoma. The CDR3 runs 16 residues. Germline assignment: CDR1 SGHNT and CDR2 YYREEE (reference sequence). Trimming cost V 7 bases and J 2 bases, with 18 bases left between them. Sequencing was performed with immunoSEQ multiplex PCR; in TCRdb, only in-frame clones are kept and a portion is missing. The data show roughly 58,000 clones, 70% to 80% seen once.

The specimen was blood, collected from a patient whose treatment included radiotherapy and nephrectomy. This clonotype was sampled from a man between 60 and 75 years old with renal cell carcinoma. The rearrangement links TRBV5-4 to TRBJ2-2; possibly TRBD1 or TRBD2 for D (6 bases each). The CDR3 nucleotides read TGTGCCAGCTCACTCGGGGGCCCCCTCAACACCGGGGAGCTGTTTTTT. As protein: CASSLGGPLNTGELFF.